The table lists the clone carrying this T cell receptor (beta chain) with many counts. This sample was included in a study of molecular identifiers for immune sequencing clone quantification. About the research overall: Replicate RNA came from roughly 20,000 or 100,000 naive CD8 cells and was split five ways, and four parts were sequenced.

TCRdb reanalysed the PCR reads using MiXCR and keeps one entry per CDR3 protein. The sample lists about 510,000 distinct CDR3 sequences, roughly 25% occurring once. This CDR3 spans 17 amino acids. The V end was cut by 6 bases, the J end by 1 base, with 24 bases between. Germline V gene sequence: CDR1 SQVTM, CDR2 ANQGSEA. The clonotype comes from a human donor in good health. Some libraries in this study had Jurkat cell RNA spiked in. Material for sequencing was naive CD8+ T cells from blood, with Jurkat cell RNA spiked in. Subset: FACS-sorted CD8+CD4-CCR7+CD45RA+ naive T cells. The V call is TRBV29-1, the J call TRBJ2-5; no definite D call. The CDR3 loop reads CSVTGPGRTDVQETQYF. The CDR3 DNA reads as TGCAGCGTAACCGGGCCCGGACGGACCGACGTCCAAGAGACCCAGTACTTC.